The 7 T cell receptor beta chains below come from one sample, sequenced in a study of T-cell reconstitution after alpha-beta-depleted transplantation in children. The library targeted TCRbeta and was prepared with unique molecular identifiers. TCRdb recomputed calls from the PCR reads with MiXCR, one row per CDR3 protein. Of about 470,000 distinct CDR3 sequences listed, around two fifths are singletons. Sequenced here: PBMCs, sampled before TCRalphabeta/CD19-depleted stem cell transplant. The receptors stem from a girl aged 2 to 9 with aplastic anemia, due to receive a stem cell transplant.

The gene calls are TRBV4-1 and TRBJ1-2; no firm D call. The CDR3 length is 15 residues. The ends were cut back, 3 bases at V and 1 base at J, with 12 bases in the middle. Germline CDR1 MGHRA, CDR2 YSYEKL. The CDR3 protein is CASSQTTMGNYGYTF. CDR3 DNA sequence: TGCGCCAGCAGCCAGACAACTATGGGTAACTATGGCTACACCTTC.

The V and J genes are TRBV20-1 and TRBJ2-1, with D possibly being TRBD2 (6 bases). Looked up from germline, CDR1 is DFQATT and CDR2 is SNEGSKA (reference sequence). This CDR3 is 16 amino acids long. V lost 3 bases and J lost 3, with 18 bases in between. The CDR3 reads CSARHRESGRYNEQFF. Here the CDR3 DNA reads TGCAGTGCTAGGCACCGGGAGAGCGGGCGCTACAATGAGCAGTTCTTC.

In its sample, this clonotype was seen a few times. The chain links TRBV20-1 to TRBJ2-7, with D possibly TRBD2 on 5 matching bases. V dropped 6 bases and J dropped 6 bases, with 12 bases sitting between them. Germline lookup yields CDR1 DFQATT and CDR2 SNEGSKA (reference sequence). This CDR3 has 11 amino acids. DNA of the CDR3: TGCAGTGCGGAGGAGGTCCGCGAGCAGTACTTC. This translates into CSAEEVREQYF.

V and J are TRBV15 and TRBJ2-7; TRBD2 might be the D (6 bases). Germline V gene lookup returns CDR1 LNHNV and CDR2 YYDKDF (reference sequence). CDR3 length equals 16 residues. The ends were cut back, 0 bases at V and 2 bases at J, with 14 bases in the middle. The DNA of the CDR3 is TGTGCCACCAGCAGAGAATTCCGGGACTGGACCTACGAGCAGTACTTC. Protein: CATSREFRDWTYEQYF.

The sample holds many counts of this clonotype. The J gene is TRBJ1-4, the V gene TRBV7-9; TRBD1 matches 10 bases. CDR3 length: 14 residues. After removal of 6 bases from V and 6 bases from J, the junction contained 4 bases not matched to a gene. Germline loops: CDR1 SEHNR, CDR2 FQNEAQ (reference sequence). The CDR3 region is CASRSGTGDEKLFF. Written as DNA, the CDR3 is TGTGCCAGCAGGTCCGGGACAGGGGATGAAAAACTGTTTTTT.

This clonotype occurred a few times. The CDR3 is CASSLAGGVDEQFF. CDR3 in DNA: TGTGCCAGCAGCTTAGCGGGGGGGGTCGATGAGCAGTTCTTC. V and J are TRBV7-2 and TRBJ2-1, with 7 bases that match TRBD2. The CDR3 extends over 14 amino acids. Germline V CDR1 and CDR2: SGHTA, FQGNSA. Trimming cost V 0 bases and J 8 bases; bases outside gene matches: 4.

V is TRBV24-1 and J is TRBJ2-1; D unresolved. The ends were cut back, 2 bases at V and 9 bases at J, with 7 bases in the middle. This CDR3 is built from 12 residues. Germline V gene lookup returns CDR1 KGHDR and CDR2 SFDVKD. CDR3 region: CATSDSHGEQFF. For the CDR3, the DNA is TGTGCCACCAGTGATTCCCATGGTGAGCAGTTCTTC.